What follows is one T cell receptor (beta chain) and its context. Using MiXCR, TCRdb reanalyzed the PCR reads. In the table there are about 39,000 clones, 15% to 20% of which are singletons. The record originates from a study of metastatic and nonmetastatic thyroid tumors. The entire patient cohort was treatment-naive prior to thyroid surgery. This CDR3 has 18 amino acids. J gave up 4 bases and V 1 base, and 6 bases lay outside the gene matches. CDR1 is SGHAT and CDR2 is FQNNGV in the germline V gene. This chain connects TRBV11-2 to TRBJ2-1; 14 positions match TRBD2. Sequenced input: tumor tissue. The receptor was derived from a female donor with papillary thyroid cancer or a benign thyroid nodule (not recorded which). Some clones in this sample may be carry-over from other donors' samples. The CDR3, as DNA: TGTGCCAGCAGCTTAGGGGGACTAGCGGGGGTGCATTACAATGAGCAGTTCTTC. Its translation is CASSLGGLAGVHYNEQFF.